This is a list of T cell receptor beta chains from one sample in a study of blood T cell repertoires in COVID-19. The table came from immunoSEQ multiplex PCR; TCRdb's copy has only in-frame clones and leaves some out. The data contain 250,000 or so clones, 86% of them singletons. The sequenced sample consisted of PBMCs or T cells enriched from blood (not recorded which). The receptor source for this set is a woman aged 45-59 years who had recovered from COVID-19. CDR3s include the opening cysteine and the closing phenylalanine or tryptophan. A D gene is named only where the DNA matches it firmly. Not every row has a clone size; where given, it reads once, few, many or a size class.

cdr3_length j_call clone_size d_call v_call cdr3_aa cdr3_nt
15 TRBJ2-5 NA NA TRBV3-1/TRBV3-2 CASSRGGQPQETQYF TGTGCCAGCAGCCGAGGGGGACAACCGCAAGAGACCCAGTACTTC
12 TRBJ1-1 NA NA TRBV12-3/TRBV12-4 CASSLILTEAFF TGTGCCAGCAGTCTAATATTAACTGAAGCTTTCTTT
14 TRBJ1-1 NA TRBD1 TRBV10-3 CAISNRGLSTEAFF TGTGCCATCAGTAACAGGGGGCTAAGTACTGAAGCTTTCTTT
16 TRBJ2-4 once NA TRBV7-2 CASSFGRQGGIDIQYF TGTGCCAGCAGCTTTGGGCGCCAGGGGGGAATAGACATTCAGTACTTC
14 TRBJ2-7 few TRBD2 TRBV19 CASSRLGEGGEQYF TGTGCCAGTAGTAGACTTGGGGAGGGTGGCGAGCAGTACTTC
16 TRBJ2-5 NA TRBD2 TRBV19 CASSIVASGGQETQYF TGTGCCAGTAGTATAGTGGCTAGCGGGGGCCAAGAGACCCAGTACTTC
14 TRBJ2-3 NA TRBD1 TRBV6-2/TRBV6-3 CASSWDSKTDTQYF TGTGCCAGCAGTTGGGACAGTAAAACAGATACGCAGTATTTT
16 TRBJ2-3 once TRBD1 TRBV3-1/TRBV3-2 CASSHNPDRGTDTQYF TGTGCCAGCAGCCACAACCCGGACAGGGGCACAGATACGCAGTATTTT
14 TRBJ1-1 NA NA TRBV10-2 CASSPRTQNTEAFF TGCGCCAGCAGCCCCCGGACACAAAACACTGAAGCTTTCTTT
13 TRBJ1-3 NA NA TRBV10-3 CAIHQGSGNTIYF TGTGCCATCCACCAGGGGTCTGGAAACACCATATATTTT